This is a list of T cell receptor beta chains from one sample in a study of blood T cell repertoires in COVID-19. Assay: immunoSEQ multiplex PCR; the TCRdb copy retains only in-frame clones and omits some. The sample shows roughly 26,000 clones, around 95% of them seen only once. Specimen: peripheral blood. The receptors were sampled from a human donor with active COVID-19. The donor label of this sample is uncertain. The CDR3 runs from the conserved cysteine through the conserved F or W.

TRBJ1-3,TRBV27,15,CASRLTGGTGNTIYF
TRBJ1-1,TRBV5-1,15,CASSPRTGRGTEAFF
TRBJ2-3,TRBV4-1,18,CASSQDRLTGRSTDTQYF
TRBJ1-2,TRBV12-3/TRBV12-4,13,CASSQGTTYGYTF
TRBJ2-5,TRBV7-8,15,CASSWNRDSKETQYF
TRBJ2-7,TRBV5-4,14,CASSRIAEPYEQYF
TRBJ2-3,TRBV11-3,13,CASSLLWADTQYF
TRBJ2-7,TRBV5-5,14,CASSLLDRGHEQYF
TRBJ1-5,TRBV4-1,17,CASSQASGTGIHQPQHF
TRBJ1-6,TRBV7-2,15,CASSLRGQGGSPLHF
TRBJ2-6,TRBV19,17,CASSKQSTPSGANVLTF
TRBJ2-1,TRBV19,15,CASSNRQGYNNEQFF
TRBJ1-4,TRBV4-1,16,CASSRTAGATNEKLFF
TRBJ2-5,TRBV30,15,CAWRHRGQFQETQYF
TRBJ1-2,TRBV5-6,13,CASSLAGGGGYTF
TRBJ1-4,TRBV7-9,15,CASSLVTGGTEKLFF
TRBJ1-1,TRBV5-1,14,CASSVEQGRTEAFF
TRBJ2-1,TRBV6-2/TRBV6-3,16,CASSYSPARTMDEQFF
TRBJ1-1,TRBV30,12,CAWSVTGGFAFF
TRBJ1-3,TRBV5-1,15,CASSLGSSSGNTIYF
TRBJ2-2,TRBV9,15,CASSPEAGGRGELFF
TRBJ2-1,TRBV5-1,15,CASSLDADSYNEQFF
TRBJ2-5,TRBV25-1,14,CASSPGGLGETQYF